This paragraph covers one TCR beta chain sequence. The junction and the germline gene differ at one end; a read error may be behind it. This entry comes from a study of neurological immune-mediated disorders. cDNA was made by 5'RACE with 10-nucleotide random UMIs. MiXCR was run by TCRdb on the 5' RACE reads, yielding one entry per CDR3 protein. Among some 60,000 distinct CDR3 sequences listed, roughly 10% were seen once. Time point noted: longitudinal time-point 2. This clonotype originated in a man aged 25-45 years in good health. Specimen: PBMCs.

As DNA, the CDR3 is TGTGCCAGGAGCGTAGGGCCCGAAACCTACGAGCAGTACTTC. This gives the protein CARSVGPETYEQYF. The rearrangement links TRBV9 to TRBJ2-7; no firm D call. The germline gives CDR1 SGDLS, CDR2 YYNGEE. This CDR3 has 14 residues.